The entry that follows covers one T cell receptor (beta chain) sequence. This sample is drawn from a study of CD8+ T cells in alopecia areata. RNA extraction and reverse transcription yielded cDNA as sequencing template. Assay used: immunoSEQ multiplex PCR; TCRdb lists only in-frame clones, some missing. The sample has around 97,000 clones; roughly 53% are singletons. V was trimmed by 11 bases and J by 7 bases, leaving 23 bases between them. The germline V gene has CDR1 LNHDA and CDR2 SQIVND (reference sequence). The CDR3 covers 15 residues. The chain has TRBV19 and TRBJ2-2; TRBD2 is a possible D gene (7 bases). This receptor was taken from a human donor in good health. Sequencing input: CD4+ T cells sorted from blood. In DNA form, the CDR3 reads TGTGCCTCGGGACTAAGACAGGTGTCGGGCGGGGAGCTGTTTTTT. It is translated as CASGLRQVSGGELFF.